The present TCR beta chain was sequenced within a study of blood T cell repertoires in COVID-19. Participants reported their clinical history, and cohort assignment relied on those reports. Original data processing: The authors estimated nucleated cell counts from reference gene primer amplification. Sequencing was performed with immunoSEQ multiplex PCR; in TCRdb, only in-frame clones are kept and a portion is missing. That table gives V, J and clone size, and the DNA gave D and trimming. The sample carries 230,000 or so clones, around 88% recorded once. Germline V CDR1 and CDR2: SGHTA, FQGNSA. V was pared by 5 bases and J by 2 bases, with 17 bases between. This CDR3 region has 16 residues. This clone has more than one count but fewer than ten.

This receptor was obtained from a woman in her forties or fifties with acute COVID-19. V gene TRBV7-2 combines with J gene TRBJ2-3, with D possibly matching TRBD2 (5 bases). What was sequenced was PBMCs or T cells enriched from blood (not recorded which). This CDR3 is CASSQEGYLSTDTQYF. The CDR3 nucleotides are TGTGCCAGCAGCCAAGAGGGATACCTATCCACAGATACGCAGTATTTT.